One sample yielded the 26 T cell receptor beta chains listed below, sequenced in a study of type 1 and type 2 diabetes patients. Genomic DNA was the PCR template. Multiplex PCR with 30 forward and 13 reverse primers amplified the TCR beta CDR3. TCRdb fed the multiplex PCR reads into MiXCR, producing one record per CDR3 protein. In the table there are 250,000 or so distinct CDR3 sequences, around 47% of which are singletons. The specimen was peripheral blood mononuclear cells (PBMCs). These TCRs come from a man between 18 and 29 years old with type 2 diabetes.

The chain uses TRBV5-4 and TRBJ2-3; TRBD2 matches 7 bases. Trimming took 1 base from V and 4 from J; bases not matched to a gene: 9. Germline V gene lookup returns CDR1 SGHNT and CDR2 YYREEE (reference sequence). The CDR3 is 16 amino acids. The CDR3 sequence is CASSLTRLADADTQYF. CDR3 DNA: TGTGCCAGCAGCTTGACGCGGCTAGCGGACGCAGATACGCAGTATTTT.

This chain joins TRBV9 and TRBJ1-6; D is undetermined. CDR3 length: 14 amino acids. The ends were cut back, 2 bases at V and 8 bases at J, with 11 bases in the middle. From germline, CDR1 is SGDLS and CDR2 YYNGEE. The CDR3 nucleotides are TGTGCCAGCAGCGTTATAGGGAAGGATTCACCCCTCCACTTT. It translates to CASSVIGKDSPLHF.

The rearrangement joins TRBV28 to TRBJ2-7, with D hard to call. There are 14 residues in the CDR3. V lost 7 bases and J 0 bases, leaving 13 bases between the germline ends. The V gene's germline CDR1 is MDHEN and CDR2 SYDVKM. In DNA, the CDR3 is TGTGCCAGCACGCAGACCGTTAGCTCCTACGAGCAGTACTTC. Amino acid sequence: CASTQTVSSYEQYF.

This clonotype was observed a few times. The chain has TRBV7-6 and TRBJ2-1; 11 positions agree with TRBD2. The trim removed 8 bases at V and 4 bases at J, leaving 7 bases unmatched. There are 15 residues in the CDR3. Germline loops: CDR1 SGHVS, CDR2 FNYEAQ. CDR3: CASLGGTSGYNEQFF. The CDR3 DNA sequence: TGTGCCAGCCTCGGCGGGACTAGCGGTTACAATGAGCAGTTCTTC.

V usage is TRBV28 and J usage is TRBJ2-7; possibly TRBD1 or TRBD2 for D (6 bases each). Trimming took off 7 bases at V and 1 base at J, with 17 bases between the two ends. Looked up from germline, CDR1 is MDHEN and CDR2 is SYDVKM. CDR3 size: 15 residues. DNA of the CDR3: TGTGCCAGCACATCGCAGGGGAGGTATTCCTACGAGCAGTACTTC. It codes for CASTSQGRYSYEQYF.

The V and J genes are TRBV29-1 and TRBJ1-1; 7 bases map to TRBD1. Germline values: CDR1 SQVTM, CDR2 ANQGSEA. The CDR3 consists of 13 residues. J lost 4 bases, V lost 4 bases, and 6 bases had no gene match. The DNA of the CDR3 is TGCAGCGTTGGAGGGGGCCGGGGCACTGAAGCTTTCTTT. Translation: CSVGGGRGTEAFF.

This chain links TRBV7-3 with TRBJ1-1, with D unresolved. This CDR3 contains 13 residues. V lost 5 bases, J lost 0 bases, and 7 bases lay in between. Germline CDR1 is SGHTA and CDR2 is FQGTGA. CDR3 region: CASSPVVNTEAFF. The CDR3 DNA reads as TGTGCCAGCAGCCCTGTGGTGAACACTGAAGCTTTCTTT.

This clonotype was seen repeatedly, ten times or more. The chain carries TRBV25-1 and TRBJ1-1; the D is unclear. Deletions cut 6 bases from V and 4 bases from J, with 12 bases between. Germline CDR1 MGHDK, CDR2 SYGVNS. This CDR3 is built from 13 residues. In DNA, the CDR3 is TGTGCCAGCAGATTAGGGATATTCACTGAAGCTTTCTTT. Translating it yields CASRLGIFTEAFF.

Worth noting for this clonotype: Likely a read error: the CDR3 ends without its conserved phenylalanine or tryptophan. The gene calls are TRBV20-1 and TRBJ1-1; D unresolved. Germline CDR1 is DFQATT and CDR2 is SNEGSKA (reference sequence). The germline V and J ends were trimmed by 8 bases and 8 bases, with 9 bases remaining between them. The CDR3 is made up of 9 amino acids. As DNA, the CDR3 is TGCAGTACTCTAGGAGAAGCTTTCTTA. Amino acids: CSTLGEAFL.

This rearrangement joins TRBV12-3 or TRBV12-4 to TRBJ2-7; D gene ambiguous. The CDR3 loop spans 14 amino acids. V lost 3 bases, J lost 3 bases, and 12 bases lay in between. CDR3 residues: CASSLSGQHYEQYF. The CDR3 DNA reads TGTGCCAGCAGTTTGAGTGGGCAGCACTACGAGCAGTACTTC.

The chain uses TRBV7-8 and TRBJ1-2; 8 positions match TRBD1. This CDR3 region has 13 residues. Germline V gene lookup returns CDR1 SGHVS and CDR2 FQNEAQ. The V gene end was trimmed by 2 bases and the J gene end by 8 bases; junction bases not matched to a gene: 4. CDR3 sequence reads: CASSLRTGSGYTF. CDR3 bases: TGTGCCAGCAGCTTAAGGACAGGGTCGGGCTACACCTTC.

J is TRBJ2-1 and V is TRBV30; 11 bases fit TRBD1. CDR3 length: 15 amino acids. Germline assignment: CDR1 GTSNPN and CDR2 SVGIG (reference sequence). With V trimmed by 2 bases and J by 7 bases, 7 bases remained unmatched. This chain's CDR3 is CAWSSGQGVKNEQFF. The CDR3 bases are TGTGCCTGGAGTTCGGGACAGGGGGTGAAGAATGAGCAGTTCTTC.

DNA for the CDR3: TGTGCCATCAGTGGGGGGACAGGGAACTCCTACGAGCAGTACTTC. This codes for CAISGGTGNSYEQYF. The gene calls are TRBV10-3 and TRBJ2-7; 9 nucleotides match TRBD1. CDR1 and CDR2 (germline): ENHRY, SYGVKD. With 4 bases clipped from V and 0 bases from J, the junction kept 4 bases outside the gene matches. This CDR3 is built from 15 residues.

The chain joins TRBV2 to TRBJ2-1; the D gene could be TRBD1 or TRBD2 (5 bases each). Trimming left V 4 bases short and J 3 bases short, with 16 bases between. Germline V CDR1 and CDR2: SNHLY, FYNNEI. The CDR3 totals 16 residues. CDR3 DNA sequence: TGTGCCAGCAGTGCCCTCAGGACAAGCGGCTACAATGAGCAGTTCTTC. This gives the protein CASSALRTSGYNEQFF. Complete variable domain (other parts from reference TRBV2 and TRBJ2-1): EPEVTQTPSHQVTQMGQEVILRCVPISNHLYFYWYRQILGQKVEFLVSFYNNEISEKSEIFDDQFSVERPDGSNFTLKIRSTKLEDSAMYFCASSALRTSGYNEQFFGPGTRLTVL.

The CDR3 loop is CASSDWGGENYGYTF. The CDR3 DNA is TGTGCCAGCAGTGATTGGGGGGGGGAGAACTATGGCTACACCTTC. The V and J genes are TRBV2 and TRBJ1-2; a possible D gene is TRBD1 (5 bases). The CDR3 totals 15 residues. Germline CDR1 reads SNHLY; CDR2 reads FYNNEI. The V end was cut by 3 bases, the J end by 2 bases, with 13 bases between.

CDR3 in DNA: TGTGCCTGGAACGGGAGGCTATCCTACGAGCAGTACTTC. Translating gives CAWNGRLSYEQYF. This rearrangement joins TRBV30 to TRBJ2-7; 7 positions match TRBD2. The length of the CDR3 is 13 residues. Germline CDR1 reads GTSNPN; CDR2 reads SVGIG (reference sequence). Losses at the gene ends were 4 bases for V and 1 base for J; bases not matched to a gene: 4.

The chain has TRBV5-5 and TRBJ1-6; 9 positions match TRBD1. The CDR3 spans 14 residues. Germline-derived CDR1 and CDR2 are SGHKS and YYEKEE (reference sequence). V gave up 4 bases and J gave up 13 bases; unmatched junction bases: 9. The CDR3 DNA reads as TGTGCCAGCAGCCAGGGACAGGGCCCTTTCCCCCTCCACTTT. It specifies CASSQGQGPFPLHF.

In this sample, this clonotype turned up many times. This chain uses TRBV10-1 with TRBJ2-5; TRBD2 matches at 9 bases. The CDR3 runs to 15 residues. Trimming cost V 4 bases and J 5 bases; bases outside gene matches: 8. Looked up from germline, CDR1 is WNHNN and CDR2 is SYGVQD (reference sequence). The CDR3 bases are TGCGCCAGCAGTGCGGTGGCGGGAGGGCGGGAGACCCAGTACTTC. This encodes CASSAVAGGRETQYF.

This clonotype has only one observation. The chain is built from TRBV7-9 and TRBJ1-5; TRBD1 aligns across 7 bases. Trimming cost V 5 bases and J 7 bases; bases outside gene matches: 5. This CDR3 spans 13 amino acids. From germline, CDR1 is SEHNR and CDR2 FQNEAQ (reference sequence). CDR3 sequence reads: CASSLQGEQPQHF. CDR3 nucleotides: TGTGCCAGCAGCCTCCAGGGGGAACAGCCCCAGCATTTT.

This clonotype was observed a handful of times. The chain joins TRBV7-3 to TRBJ1-1, with TRBD1 as a possible D gene (5 bases). Trimming stripped 6 bases from V and 4 bases from J, with 15 bases between. CDR1 is SGHTA and CDR2 is FQGTGA in the germline V gene. CDR3 length: 14 residues. As DNA, the CDR3 is TGTGCCAGCAGTTCCGGGTCCCAGGGCACTGAAGCTTTCTTT. Its translation is CASSSGSQGTEAFF.

The chain carries TRBV7-3 and TRBJ1-1; no reliable D call. The ends were cut back, 3 bases at V and 8 bases at J, with 13 bases in the middle. Germline assignment: CDR1 SGHTA and CDR2 FQGTGA. The CDR3 spans 13 residues. The CDR3 bases are TGTGCCAGCAGCTTGAGTTTCGGCAAGGAAGCTTTCTTT. Translation gives CASSLSFGKEAFF.

V is TRBV20-1 and J is TRBJ2-3; 10 positions match TRBD1. Trimming cost V 3 bases and J 5 bases; bases outside gene matches: 2. Germline loops: CDR1 DFQATT, CDR2 SNEGSKA (reference sequence). The CDR3 runs to 13 residues. Here the CDR3 DNA reads TGCAGTGCTAGGACAGGGGGCGGAGATACGCAGTATTTT. This encodes CSARTGGGDTQYF.

The chain uses TRBV20-1 and TRBJ1-4, with D possibly matching TRBD1 (6 bases). The ends were cut back, 0 bases at V and 8 bases at J, with 13 bases in the middle. This CDR3 region has 14 residues. Germline-derived CDR1 and CDR2 are DFQATT and SNEGSKA (reference sequence). DNA for the CDR3: TGCAGTGCTAGAGATGGGGGCCCACACGAAAAACTGTTTTTT. Amino acids: CSARDGGPHEKLFF.

The rearrangement uses TRBV2 and TRBJ2-5; TRBD2 aligns across 7 bases. The junction had 6 bases not matched to a gene; V was cut back by 5 bases and J by 3 bases. CDR1 is SNHLY and CDR2 is FYNNEI in the germline V gene. This CDR3 is 14 amino acids long. The CDR3 reads CASSLVGTKETQYF. CDR3 nucleotides: TGTGCCAGCAGTTTGGTAGGGACTAAAGAGACCCAGTACTTC.

This clonotype has a handful of counts. The V and J genes are TRBV7-2 and TRBJ2-3; D assignment may be TRBD1 or TRBD2 (5 bases each). The CDR3 runs to 14 residues. V was shortened by 4 bases and J by 3 bases, with 11 bases between the two germline ends. The germline gives CDR1 SGHTA, CDR2 FQGNSA. The chain's CDR3 is CASSSPRETDTQYF. DNA for the CDR3: TGTGCCAGCAGCTCCCCCAGGGAGACAGATACGCAGTATTTT. The full variable domain, its missing parts supplied by reference TRBV7-2 and TRBJ2-3, is GAGVSQSPSNKVTEKGKDVELRCDPISGHTALYWYRQSLGQGLEFLIYFQGNSAPDKSGLPSDRFSAERTGGSVSTLTIQRTQQEDSAVYLCASSSPRETDTQYFGPGTRLTVL.

V usage is TRBV29-1 and J usage is TRBJ1-2; 8 bases line up with TRBD1. The trim removed 0 bases at V and 13 bases at J, leaving 7 bases unmatched. CDR3 size: 12 residues. CDR1 is SQVTM, CDR2 ANQGSEA, per germline. The CDR3 DNA follows: TGCAGCGTTGAAGATCGCAGGGGGCGCTGCACCTTC. This codes for CSVEDRRGRCTF.